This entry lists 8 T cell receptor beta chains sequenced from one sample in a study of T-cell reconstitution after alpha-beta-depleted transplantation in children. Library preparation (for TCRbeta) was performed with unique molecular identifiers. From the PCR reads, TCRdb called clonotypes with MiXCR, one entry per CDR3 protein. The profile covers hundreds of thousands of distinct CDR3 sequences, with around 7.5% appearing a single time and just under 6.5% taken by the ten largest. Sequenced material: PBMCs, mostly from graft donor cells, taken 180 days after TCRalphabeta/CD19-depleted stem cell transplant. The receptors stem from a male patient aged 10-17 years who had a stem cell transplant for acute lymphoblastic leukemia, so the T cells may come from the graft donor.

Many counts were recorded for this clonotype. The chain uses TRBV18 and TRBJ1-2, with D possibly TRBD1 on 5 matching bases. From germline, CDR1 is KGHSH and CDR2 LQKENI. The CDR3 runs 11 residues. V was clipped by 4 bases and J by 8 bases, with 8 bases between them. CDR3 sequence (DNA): TGTGCCAGCTCACAGGAGGGGGGCTACACCTTC. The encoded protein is CASSQEGGYTF.

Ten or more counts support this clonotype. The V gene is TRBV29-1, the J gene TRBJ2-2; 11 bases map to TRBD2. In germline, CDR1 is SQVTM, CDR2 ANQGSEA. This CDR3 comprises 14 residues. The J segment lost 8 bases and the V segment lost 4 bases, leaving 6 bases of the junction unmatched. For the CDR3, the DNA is TGCAGCGTTGCTACTAGCGGGAGTGGGGGGGAGCTGTTTTTT. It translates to CSVATSGSGGELFF.

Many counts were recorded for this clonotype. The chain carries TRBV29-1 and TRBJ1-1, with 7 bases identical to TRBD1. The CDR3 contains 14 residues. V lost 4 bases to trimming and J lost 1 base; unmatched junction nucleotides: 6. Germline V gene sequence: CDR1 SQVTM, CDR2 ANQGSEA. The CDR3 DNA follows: TGCAGCGTTGGTCGACAGGGTGGGAACACTGAAGCTTTCTTT. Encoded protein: CSVGRQGGNTEAFF.

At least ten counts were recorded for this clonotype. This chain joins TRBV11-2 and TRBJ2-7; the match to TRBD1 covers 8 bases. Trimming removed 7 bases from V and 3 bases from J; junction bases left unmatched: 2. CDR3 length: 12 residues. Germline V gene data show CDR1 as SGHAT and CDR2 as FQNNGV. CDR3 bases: TGTGCCAGCACGGACAGGGTCTACGAGCAGTACTTC. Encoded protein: CASTDRVYEQYF.

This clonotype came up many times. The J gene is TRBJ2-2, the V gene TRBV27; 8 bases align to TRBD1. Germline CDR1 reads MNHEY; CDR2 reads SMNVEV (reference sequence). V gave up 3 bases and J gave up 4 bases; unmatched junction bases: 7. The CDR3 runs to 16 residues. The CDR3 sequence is CASSFRGQGRTGELFF. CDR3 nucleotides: TGTGCCAGCAGTTTCAGGGGGCAGGGACGCACCGGGGAGCTGTTTTTT.

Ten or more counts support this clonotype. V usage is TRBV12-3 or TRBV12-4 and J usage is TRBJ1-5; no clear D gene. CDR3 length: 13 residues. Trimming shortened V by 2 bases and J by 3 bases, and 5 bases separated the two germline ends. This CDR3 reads CASSLQVNQPQHF. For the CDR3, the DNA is TGTGCCAGCAGTTTACAGGTCAATCAGCCCCAGCATTTT.

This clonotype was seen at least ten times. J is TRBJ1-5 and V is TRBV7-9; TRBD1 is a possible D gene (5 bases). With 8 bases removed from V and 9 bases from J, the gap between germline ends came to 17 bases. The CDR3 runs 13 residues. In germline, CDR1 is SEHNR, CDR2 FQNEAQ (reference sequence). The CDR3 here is CASGPQGGVPQHF. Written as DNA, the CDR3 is TGTGCCAGCGGACCCCAGGGAGGGGTGCCCCAGCATTTT.

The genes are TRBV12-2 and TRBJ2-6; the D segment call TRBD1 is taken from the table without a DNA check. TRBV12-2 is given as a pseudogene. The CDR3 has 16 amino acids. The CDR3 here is CASRLAGLGAANVLTF. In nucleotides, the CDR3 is TGTGCAAGTCGCTTAGCGGGCTTGGGCGCGGCCAACGTCCTGACTTTC.